One TCR beta chain is described in this entry. As yet, its antigen is unknown. This sample is part of a study of cytomegalovirus exposure and HLA in healthy donors. Study-level background: Researchers found that more than 70% of 398 genotyped donors fell within the Caucasian-associated ancestry cluster. Findings and limits, study-wide: TCR beta V segments were, for the most part, productive about 90% or about 30% of the time in an earlier analysis. Later analysis revealed greater clonal expansion in HLA-associated TCR beta chains than in equally common others.

Both 60 Vbeta primers and 13 Jbeta primers went into the PCR. Using immunoSEQ multiplex PCR, the repertoire was profiled, and TCRdb retains in-frame clones only, with some absent. The table records 200,000 to 250,000 clones, about 81% of them present only once. Trimming shortened V by 5 bases and J by 4 bases, and 10 bases separated the two germline ends. Per germline, CDR1 SQVTM and CDR2 ANQGSEA. CDR3 size: 12 residues. The sequencing input was PBMCs. This sequence joins TRBV29-1 and TRBJ2-3; D remains unclear. The TCR comes from a woman aged 40 to 50 in good health and CMV-seronegative. As DNA, the CDR3 is TGCAGCGTTTTCTCAGGTCCAGATACGCAGTATTTT. Protein product: CSVFSGPDTQYF.